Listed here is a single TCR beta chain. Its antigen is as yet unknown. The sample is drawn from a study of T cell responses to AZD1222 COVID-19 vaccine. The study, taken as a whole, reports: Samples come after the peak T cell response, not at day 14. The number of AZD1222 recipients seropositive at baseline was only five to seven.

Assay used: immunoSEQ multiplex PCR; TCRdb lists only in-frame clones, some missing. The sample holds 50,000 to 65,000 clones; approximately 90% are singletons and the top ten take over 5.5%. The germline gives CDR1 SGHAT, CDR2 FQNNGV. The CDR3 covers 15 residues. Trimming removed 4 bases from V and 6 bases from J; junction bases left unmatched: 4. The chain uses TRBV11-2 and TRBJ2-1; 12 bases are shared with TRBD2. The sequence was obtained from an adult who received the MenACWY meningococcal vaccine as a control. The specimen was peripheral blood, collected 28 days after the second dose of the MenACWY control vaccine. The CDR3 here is CASSSGTSGLNEQFF. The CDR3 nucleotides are TGTGCCAGCAGCTCAGGGACTAGCGGGCTCAATGAGCAGTTCTTC.